These T cell receptor beta chains were read from a single sample in a study of CD8 T cells in ankylosing spondylitis. In TCRdb, the 5' RACE reads were re-called with MiXCR into one record per CDR3 protein. Of about 840,000 distinct CDR3 sequences detected, roughly 10% appear once; the ten largest clones hold 0.51%. Sequenced input: blood, either unsorted or a sorted T cell fraction (not recorded which). The receptors shown here come from a male donor with ankylosing spondylitis. The CDR3 runs from the conserved cysteine through the conserved F or W. D genes are given only for firm matches. Clone size, where shown, is once, few, many, or a class for clones that have expanded.

>few|.|TRBV3-1|TRBJ1-2
TGTGCCAGCAGCCCTTGGACATCGGGAGGCTACACCTTC
CASSPWTSGGYTF
>few|.|TRBV6-5|TRBJ2-7
TGTGCCAGCAGTTACCGTTCGGCAGGCAACACCTACGAGCAGTACTTC
CASSYRSAGNTYEQYF
>.|.|TRBV5-1|TRBJ2-5
TGCGCCAGCAGCACACCAACGGAGACCCAGTACTTC
CASSTPTETQYF
>.|TRBD1|TRBV7-6|TRBJ1-6
TGTGCCAGCAGCTTAGTCCCCCCCAGGGGGAATTCACCCCTCCACTTT
CASSLVPPRGNSPLHF
>.|.|TRBV7-9|TRBJ1-5
TGTGCCAGCAGCTTAAGTTCAGGGGTGGAGGATCAGCCCCAGCATTTT
CASSLSSGVEDQPQHF
>many|.|TRBV7-2|TRBJ2-7
TGTGCCAGCAGCTTCCCTGGGAGACGTAGCTCCTACGAGCAGTACTTC
CASSFPGRRSSYEQYF
>few|.|TRBV4-2|TRBJ2-3
TGTGCCAGCAGCCCCTTTGGGGGGGCGAGAAGCACAGATACGCAGTATTTT
CASSPFGGARSTDTQYF
>few|TRBD2|TRBV20-1|TRBJ2-5
TGCAGTGCTAGAGAGTTTAGCGGGAGGGGGAAGGAGACCCAGTACTTC
CSAREFSGRGKETQYF
>many|.|TRBV12-3/TRBV12-4|TRBJ1-5
TGTGCCAGCAGTCCATTCATACCCGGAGGGCGGTCGAGCAATCAGCCCCAGCATTTT
CASSPFIPGGRSSNQPQHF
>few|TRBD1|TRBV20-1|TRBJ1-4
TGCAGTGCTAGTCCGGGACAGGGCTATGAAAAACTGTTTTTT
CSASPGQGYEKLFF
>.|.|TRBV20-1|TRBJ2-2
TGCAGTGCTAGAGATAGCGAGGGCCGAAACACCGGGGAGCTGTTTTTT
CSARDSEGRNTGELFF
>many|.|TRBV27|TRBJ1-5
TGTGCCAGCAGTTTTTCCCCTTATAGCAATCAGCCCCAGCATTTT
CASSFSPYSNQPQHF
>.|TRBD1|TRBV18|TRBJ2-7
TGTGCCAGCTCACCCGGGACAGGGATTCCCTACGAGCAGTACTTC
CASSPGTGIPYEQYF
>few|.|TRBV20-1|TRBJ1-1
TGCAGTGCTAGACCCCGGAACAGGGCGGAAAGTCTGGGAGCTTTCTTT
CSARPRNRAESLGAFF
>few|.|TRBV6-2/TRBV6-3|TRBJ1-1
TGTGCCAGCACCCATGGGGGGGCCGGGAACACTGAAGCTTTCTTT
CASTHGGAGNTEAFF
>few|.|TRBV29-1|TRBJ2-1
TGCAGCGTTGATGTCGCCGACAATGAGCAGTTCTTC
CSVDVADNEQFF
>.|.|TRBV7-3|TRBJ1-2
TGTGCCAGCAGCCCTCGACAGGACTATGGCTACACCTTC
CASSPRQDYGYTF
>few|.|TRBV6-6|TRBJ1-1
TGTGCCAGCGACACTGGTGTAAGAAAGGGAGCTTTCTTT
CASDTGVRKGAFF
>few|.|TRBV6-1|TRBJ1-1
TGTGCCAGCAGATCTTGGGAGGGAGTCTGGTTCACTGAAGCTTTCTTT
CASRSWEGVWFTEAFF
>.|.|TRBV18|TRBJ2-1
TGTGCCAGCTCCCAGAACGGGCCTTATAGCTCCTACAATGAGCAGTTCTTC
CASSQNGPYSSYNEQFF
>few|.|TRBV20-1|TRBJ1-3
TGCAGTGCTAGTAAGAGCTCTGGAAACACCATATATTTT
CSASKSSGNTIYF
>.|.|TRBV4-2|TRBJ1-1
TGTGCCAGCAGCCAAGAGCCGAGAACTAAGGGGACTGAAGCTTTCTTT
CASSQEPRTKGTEAFF
>few|.|TRBV25-1|TRBJ1-1
TGTGCCAGCACCCAAGGACATGTCACTGAAGCTTTCTTT
CASTQGHVTEAFF
>few|TRBD1|TRBV12-3/TRBV12-4|TRBJ2-5
TGTGCCAGCACAACAGGGGGCGACGAGACCCAGTACTTC
CASTTGGDETQYF
>.|.|TRBV21-1|TRBJ1-6
TGTGCCAGCAATACACCGGACAGGGGGACCTTTAATTCACCCCTCCACTTT
CASNTPDRGTFNSPLHF
>.|.|TRBV20-1|TRBJ2-5
TGCAGTGCTAGACCCCCCAGGGGCGCACAAGAGACCCAGTACTTC
CSARPPRGAQETQYF
>.|TRBD1|TRBV6-1|TRBJ1-2
TGTGCCAGCAGTCGTCAATCAGGGGGCAGGCACTATGGCTACACCTTC
CASSRQSGGRHYGYTF
>few|TRBD1|TRBV27|TRBJ1-2
TGTGCCAGCAGTTTGGAGGGGGCGAGGGATGGCTACACCTTC
CASSLEGARDGYTF
>.|TRBD1|TRBV5-6|TRBJ2-6
TGTGCCAGCAGCTTCCTGACTGGGACAGAATCCCACTCTGGGGCCAACGTCCTGACTTTC
CASSFLTGTESHSGANVLTF
>many|.|TRBV5-5|TRBJ2-5
TGTGCCAGCAGCTTGCTAGGGGCGGGCGAGACCCAGTACTTC
CASSLLGAGETQYF
>.|TRBD2|TRBV30|TRBJ2-3
TGTGCCTGGAGTTCCCTCGCCGGACTAGCGGGAGTAGGCACAGATACGCAGTATTTT
CAWSSLAGLAGVGTDTQYF
>many|.|TRBV7-2|TRBJ1-2
TGTGCCAGCAGCCGTGACCCTACCTATGGCTACACCTTC
CASSRDPTYGYTF
>many|.|TRBV2|TRBJ1-6
TGTGCCAGCAGTGCTGGGCCGAATTCACCCCTCCACTTT
CASSAGPNSPLHF
>.|TRBD1|TRBV20-1|TRBJ2-7
TGCAGTTTCTACCGGGACAGCTCCTACGAGCAGTACTTC
CSFYRDSSYEQYF
>.|.|TRBV7-9|TRBJ1-6
TGTGCCAGCAGCCACTGGGGGGGCTACTCACCCCTCCACTTT
CASSHWGGYSPLHF
>.|TRBD1|TRBV12-3/TRBV12-4|TRBJ2-5
TGTGCCAGCAGGATGACAGGGGTCCAAGAGACCCAGTACTTC
CASRMTGVQETQYF
>.|TRBD1|TRBV27|TRBJ1-2
TGTGCCAGCAGTTACTCCCCGACAGGGACCAACTATGGCTACACCTTC
CASSYSPTGTNYGYTF
>.|.|TRBV20-1|TRBJ2-7
TGCAGTGCTAGATTAGGATCCCGCGGGTCCTACGAGCAGTACTTC
CSARLGSRGSYEQYF
>many|.|TRBV7-9|TRBJ1-1
TGTGCCAGCAGCTTAACTCTGAACACTGAAGCTTTCTTT
CASSLTLNTEAFF
>few|.|TRBV5-1|TRBJ2-3
TGCGCCAGCAGCTTGGCAGGGGATTCTAGCACAGATACGCAGTATTTT
CASSLAGDSSTDTQYF
>many|.|TRBV5-1|TRBJ1-2
TGCGCCAGCAGCTTAAGAACTAACTATGGCTACACCTTC
CASSLRTNYGYTF
>few|.|TRBV29-1|TRBJ1-2
TGCAGCGTTGGAGGGTATCCTGGCTACACCTTC
CSVGGYPGYTF
>.|.|TRBV28|TRBJ1-1
TGTGCCAGCAGTTTAGGGGCCGCCCCGGCCACTGAAGCTTTCTTT
CASSLGAAPATEAFF
>.|.|TRBV6-1|TRBJ1-3
TGTGCCAGTAGACAACCTAGCTCTGGAAACACCATATATTTT
CASRQPSSGNTIYF
>.|.|TRBV5-1|TRBJ2-7
TGCGCCAGCAGCCCCTTAGGGACAAACTACGAGCAGTACTTC
CASSPLGTNYEQYF
>many|TRBD1|TRBV29-1|TRBJ2-5
TGCAGCTCAACAGGGGCACGGGAGACCCAGTACTTC
CSSTGARETQYF
>.|TRBD1|TRBV6-1|TRBJ1-4
TGTGCCAGCAAAAGACAGGGGGCAAGTGAAAAACTGTTTTTT
CASKRQGASEKLFF
>.|.|TRBV6-2/TRBV6-3|TRBJ2-5
TGTGCCAGCAGTTACGCAGGGCGAGAGACCCAGTACTTC
CASSYAGRETQYF
>many|TRBD1|TRBV5-1|TRBJ1-2
TGTGCCAGCAGCTTAAGACAGGGTGACTATGGCTACACCTTC
CASSLRQGDYGYTF
>.|.|TRBV20-1|TRBJ2-5
TGCAGTGCTAGTAAGAGGGTCTGGGAGACCCAGTACTTC
CSASKRVWETQYF
>few|.|TRBV28|TRBJ1-5
TGTGCCAGCAGTTTCCCTAGCAATCAGCCCCAGCATTTT
CASSFPSNQPQHF
>.|.|TRBV20-1|TRBJ1-1
TGCAGTGCTAGAGCAACAGAGAACACTGAAGCTTTCTTT
CSARATENTEAFF
>.|.|TRBV7-9|TRBJ1-4
TGTGCCAGCAGCTTTACGCAGACTAATGAAAAACTGTTTTTT
CASSFTQTNEKLFF
>few|.|TRBV20-1|TRBJ1-6
TGCAGTGCTCCCCGCCTAGCAATGAATTCACCCCTCCACTTT
CSAPRLAMNSPLHF
>few|.|TRBV5-1|TRBJ2-3
TGCGCCAGCAGCTTGGCCAGGGCCCCTTTAGGTACAGATACGCAGTATTTT
CASSLARAPLGTDTQYF
>few|.|TRBV5-5|TRBJ1-2
TGTGCCAGCAGCTTTTTGGACAGTTTTTACTATGGCTACACCTTC
CASSFLDSFYYGYTF
>many|.|TRBV6-5|TRBJ1-5
TGTGCCAGCAGTCCCCAGGGCTATCAGCCCCAGCATTTT
CASSPQGYQPQHF